This T cell receptor beta chain was identified in a study of shared clonotypes between healthy human individuals. Turning to the study itself: Per donor, three plates held CD4 naive cells, three held CD4 memory, two held CD8 naive and one held CD8 memory. Whole-study findings and limits: Richness estimates generally favored naive over memory subsets. The generation probabilities recorded for non-shared clonotypes fell below those of clonotypes shared by all four donors.

The CDR3 spans 15 residues. CDR1 is SGHRS and CDR2 is YFSETQ in the germline V gene. The ends were cut back, 0 bases at V and 5 bases at J, with 14 bases in the middle. Comment on this clone: Its specificity is unknown.

Both subsets, CD45RA+ naive and CD45RA-negative memory, were split from the CD4+ cells. Produced via immunoSEQ multiplex PCR; TCRdb's table is partial and in-frame only. The sample contains 1.6 million or so clones, less than 99% of which appear only once. V gene TRBV5-1 combines with J gene TRBJ2-5; perhaps TRBD2 as D (5 bases). The clonotype comes from a man aged 25 to 40 in good health. The sequenced material came from naive CD4+ T cells sorted from blood. The subset was: CD45RA+ positively selected. CDR3 sequence (DNA): TGCGCCAGCAGCTTGGGAGGTACTAGTCTGGAGACCCAGTACTTC. Translated: CASSLGGTSLETQYF.